Listed here is a single T cell receptor (beta chain). The CDR3 contains 13 residues. The V and J ends lost 5 bases and 6 bases respectively, with 13 bases between them. Germline CDR1 is LNHDA and CDR2 is SQIVND (reference sequence). This entry is derived from a study of OX40 agonist ivuxolimab in advanced cancers. TCRdb keeps only in-frame clones here, not all; method: immunoSEQ multiplex PCR. This table holds around 21,000 clones, 70% to 90% found once. This clonotype originated in an adult with an advanced solid tumor such as melanoma, head and neck, liver or kidney cancer. The sample here was CD4+ or CD8+ T cells sorted from blood, taken in a trial of the OX40 agonist ivuxolimab. This chain connects TRBV19 to TRBJ1-1; D perhaps matches TRBD1 (5 bases). In DNA form, the CDR3 reads TGTGCCAGTAGTCCACGACAGTACCCTGAAGCTTTCTTT. This translates into CASSPRQYPEAFF. Complete variable domain (other parts from reference TRBV19 and TRBJ1-1): DGGITQSPKYLFRKEGQNVTLSCEQNLNHDAMYWYRQDPGQGLRLIYYSQIVNDFQKGDIAEGYSVSREKKESFPLTVTSAQKNPTAFYLCASSPRQYPEAFFGQGTRLTVV.